Listed here is a single TCR beta chain. J lost 3 bases, V lost 10 bases, and 7 bases had no gene match. Germline CDR1 is MNHNY and CDR2 is SVGAGI (reference sequence). CDR3 size: 13 residues. Both 60 Vbeta primers and 13 Jbeta primers went into the PCR. Assay used: immunoSEQ multiplex PCR; TCRdb lists only in-frame clones, some missing. The sample holds 100,000 to 150,000 clones, roughly 72% seen once. This sample is drawn from a study of cytomegalovirus exposure and HLA in healthy donors. Sequenced: PBMCs. This chain joins TRBV6-6 and TRBJ2-7; TRBD2 agrees at 9 bases. The source of this sequence is a woman between 45 and 65 years old in good health and CMV-seronegative. This CDR3 reads CATRLAVHYEQYF. CDR3 sequence (DNA): TGTGCCACCAGACTAGCGGTCCACTACGAGCAGTACTTC.